This TCR beta chain was captured by sequencing in a study of shared clonotypes between healthy human individuals. Whole-study results and caveats: Around 4.7% was the fraction of naive CD4 clonotypes found shared across four donors. Tissues were not sampled, only blood, and their repertoires likely differ. Having only a few donors restricted how much genetic and exposure-history diversity was captured.

Authors' methods: As immunoSEQ supplied junction-only sequences (without quality scores), filtering differed. The data were produced by immunoSEQ multiplex PCR, yet TCRdb's version contains in-frame clones alone and is incomplete. V and J calls and clone size are given by that table; D and trimming were obtained from the DNA. The sample lists under 2.5 million clones, 85% to 95% occurring once. For this clone: Antigen specificity is unknown.

This CDR3 comprises 15 residues. V lost 6 bases and J lost 8; bases outside the gene matches: 9. The germline V gene encodes CDR1 SGHRS and CDR2 YFSETQ. The sequencing sample was made of naive CD4+ T cells from PBMCs. Subset denoted: CD45RA+ positively selected. The rearrangement uses TRBV5-1 and TRBJ2-1, with 12 bases aligning to TRBD2. This sequence originates from a man aged 18 to 35 in good health. Some clones in this sample may be carry-over from other donors' samples. CDR3 sequence: CASNSLAGGSDEQFF. CDR3 DNA: TGCGCCAGCAACTCCCTAGCGGGAGGGTCTGATGAGCAGTTCTTC.